This TCR beta chain comes out of a study of CD8 T cells in Susac syndrome. Germline V CDR1 and CDR2: SGHAT, FQNNGV. Trimming took off 0 bases at V and 0 bases at J, with 8 bases between the two ends. This CDR3 has 15 residues. Controls matched for age and sex were healthy donors. Negative isolation was used for CD8+ and CD4+ T cells, and FACS enrichment was applied to TEMRA cells. Regarding the study as a whole: It was acknowledged in the study that its TCR sequencing and HLA analysis involved a relatively small number of individuals.

RNA, at about 0.5 to 1 ug, was reverse transcribed with random hexamers. The CDR3 of TCR beta was amplified by immunoSEQ multiplex PCR across 54 Vbeta and 13 Jbeta. MiXCR, applied by TCRdb to the immunoSEQ multiplex PCR reads, yields one record per CDR3 protein. The sample has approximately 120,000 distinct CDR3 sequences, around 94% seen once. This clonotype was observed a handful of times. Antigen: not known. The receptor comes from a human donor in good health. Sequencing was carried out using CD4+ T cells from PBMCs. The chain combines TRBV11-2 with TRBJ1-2; D not resolved. The CDR3 DNA sequence: TGTGCCAGCAGCTTAGAAGGTTCAGCTAACTATGGCTACACCTTC. Translated, it gives CASSLEGSANYGYTF.